This TCR beta chain was sequenced for a study of cytomegalovirus exposure and HLA in healthy donors. Study background: A preliminary data release comprised roughly 80 million unique TCRs obtained from HLA-typed donors. Study results and limitations: Altogether, 164 TCR beta chains were recorded as cytomegalovirus-associated. Using a false discovery rate of 0.05, a later analysis showed that fewer than 20,000 TCR beta sequences were associated with HLA alleles. Many donors carried some public TCRs, although rarity characterized most TCR sequences.

On this clone: Its antigen is not known.

The primer mix had 60 Vbeta and 13 Jbeta primers. Repertoires were generated with immunoSEQ multiplex PCR, while TCRdb's copy carries only in-frame clones and drops some. Of 150,000 to 200,000 clones in the sample, 70% to 90% were seen once. The TCR sequence derives from a man between 18 and 29 years old in good health and CMV-seropositive. The sequenced sample consisted of PBMCs.

CDR3 coding DNA: TGCGCCAGCAGCCAAGAAAGGCGGGGGGGCCTTAAGAGCACAGATACGCAGTATTTT. Amino acid sequence: CASSQERRGGLKSTDTQYF. The chain links TRBV4-1 to TRBJ2-3; 9 positions agree with TRBD2. The CDR3 loop spans 19 amino acids. The ends lost 0 bases at V and 0 bases at J; junction bases unmatched: 10. The germline V gene has CDR1 MGHRA and CDR2 YSYEKL.